Following are 21 T cell receptor beta chains from one sample sequenced in a study of Ad26.COV2.S vaccination and SARS-CoV-2 variants. The treatment was: 15 to 20 received Ad26.COV2.S at low or high dose, single or two shots; roughly 5 received placebo; per-sample allocation not given. Sampling occurred on day 63 after the first vaccine or placebo injection. Some clones are missing from TCRdb's copy, which holds only in-frame ones; the method was immunoSEQ multiplex PCR. The profile shows a few hundred thousand clones, over 80% of them singletons. The sequences come from peripheral blood, collected in a trial of Ad26.COV2.S vaccine versus placebo. The receptors stem from a person aged 18 to 65 who received the Ad26.COV2.S COVID-19 vaccine or a placebo.

The chain carries TRBV5-5 and TRBJ1-1; D is uncertain. This CDR3 has 13 residues. Germline V gives CDR1 SGHKS, CDR2 YYEKEE (reference sequence). Trimming removed 1 base from V and 3 bases from J, with 7 bases in between. The CDR3 protein is CASSLWSDTEAFF. CDR3 sequence (DNA): TGTGCCAGCAGCTTGTGGTCAGACACTGAAGCTTTCTTT. The full variable domain, in which reference TRBV5-5 and TRBJ1-1 provide the parts outside the CDR3, is DAGVTQSPTHLIKTRGQQVTLRCSPISGHKSVSWYQQVLGQGPQFIFQYYEKEERGRGNFPDRFSARQFPNYSSELNVNALLLGDSALYLCASSLWSDTEAFFGQGTRLTVV.

This chain joins TRBV7-2 and TRBJ1-6; D possibly corresponds to TRBD1 (6 bases). Germline V gene data show CDR1 as SGHTA and CDR2 as FQGNSA. The V end lost 2 bases, the J end lost 11 bases, and 16 bases lay between the germline ends. The CDR3 has 15 amino acids. Here the CDR3 DNA reads TGTGCCAGCAGCTTAACTAGGGACACCCTAACACCCCTCCACTTT. It specifies CASSLTRDTLTPLHF.

The CDR3 loop reads CASSTTAGANVLTF. The CDR3 nucleotides are TGTGCCAGCAGCACAACCGCTGGGGCCAACGTCCTGACTTTC. The chain is built from TRBV7-9 and TRBJ2-6; D gene uncertain. The CDR3 loop spans 14 amino acids. The V end was cut by 5 bases, the J end by 2 bases, with 7 bases between. Germline V gene data show CDR1 as SEHNR and CDR2 as FQNEAQ (reference sequence). Full variable domain (rest looked up from reference TRBV7-9 and TRBJ2-6): DTGVSQNPRHKITKRGQNVTFRCDPISEHNRLYWYRQTLGQGPEFLTYFQNEAQLEKSRLLSDRFSAERPKGSFSTLEIQRTEQGDSAMYLCASSTTAGANVLTFGAGSRLTVL.

Comment on this clone: One base away lies a much larger clone, so this may be a sequencing read error. Other DNA sequences from this sample encode an identical CDR3 as well. V gene TRBV7-8 combines with J gene TRBJ1-6; 8 nucleotides line up with TRBD1. This CDR3 spans 14 amino acids. Germline V gene lookup returns CDR1 SGHVS and CDR2 FQNEAQ. Losses at the gene ends were 5 bases for V and 6 bases for J; bases not matched to a gene: 3. The CDR3 region has the DNA TGTGCCAGCAGCCCAGACAGGGGTAATTCACCCCTCCACTTT. Protein sequence: CASSPDRGNSPLHF.

V is TRBV5-1 and J is TRBJ2-7, with D perhaps matching TRBD1 or TRBD2 (6 bases each). CDR3 length: 13 residues. From germline, CDR1 is SGHRS and CDR2 YFSETQ. Trimming removed 0 bases from V and 7 bases from J, with 11 bases in between. CDR3 loop: CASSLGGAQEQYF. The CDR3 DNA reads TGCGCCAGCAGCTTGGGGGGGGCGCAGGAGCAGTACTTC.

In its sample, this clone was seen a few times. This chain joins TRBV3-1 (or the pseudogene TRBV3-2) and TRBJ2-3, with TRBD2 identical over 14 bases. This CDR3 contains 18 residues. Germline V gene sequence: CDR1 LGHDT, CDR2 YNNKEL (reference sequence). Germline trimming cut 4 bases from V and 3 bases from J; bases unmatched to any gene: 9. The CDR3, as DNA: TGTGCCAGCAGCCTGGGGAGACTAGCGGGGGGGAGGACAGATACGCAGTATTTT. The encoded protein is CASSLGRLAGGRTDTQYF.

In its sample, this clone was seen a few times. V is TRBV7-9 and J is TRBJ2-7, with D possibly being TRBD1 (6 bases). Trimming pared 2 bases from V and 2 bases from J, leaving 16 bases between. This CDR3 contains 16 residues. Per germline, CDR1 SEHNR and CDR2 FQNEAQ (reference sequence). The CDR3 sequence: CASSLTFGKGAYEQYF. The CDR3 coding sequence is TGTGCCAGCAGCTTAACGTTTGGAAAGGGGGCCTACGAGCAGTACTTC.

This clone appeared a single time. The rearrangement uses TRBV10-3 and TRBJ1-1; D is ambiguous. This CDR3 spans 12 amino acids. Deletions cut 5 bases from V and 5 bases from J, with 9 bases between. Germline V gives CDR1 ENHRY, CDR2 SYGVKD. CDR3 sequence (DNA): TGTGCCATCAGTTCACCGGGGACTGAAGCTTTCTTT. Protein product: CAISSPGTEAFF.

This chain connects TRBV27 to TRBJ2-5; the match to TRBD1 covers 9 bases. This CDR3 has 15 amino acids. Per the germline V gene, CDR1 is MNHEY and CDR2 is SMNVEV (reference sequence). The V segment lost 3 bases and the J segment 3 bases; nucleotides outside the gene matches: 5. The CDR3, as DNA: TGTGCCAGCAGTTTTCGCAGGACAGGGGAAGAGACCCAGTACTTC. This translates into CASSFRRTGEETQYF.

The chain recombines TRBV27 with TRBJ2-1; TRBD2 matches 11 bases. This CDR3 comprises 16 residues. The germline CDR1 and CDR2 sequences are MNHEY and SMNVEV (reference sequence). Trimming took 3 bases from V and 7 from J; bases not matched to a gene: 8. CDR3 region: CASSFLTSGGSNEQFF. CDR3 coding DNA: TGTGCCAGCAGTTTCCTAACTAGCGGGGGCTCAAATGAGCAGTTCTTC.

The chain combines TRBV6-5 with TRBJ2-7; D is uncertain. This CDR3 has 11 amino acids. Trimming stripped 7 bases from V and 3 bases from J, with 7 bases between. The V gene's germline CDR1 is MNHEY and CDR2 SVGAGI. CDR3 in amino acids: CASTDNYEQYF. CDR3 nucleotides: TGTGCCAGCACCGACAACTACGAGCAGTACTTC.

The chain joins TRBV11-2 to TRBJ2-1; D is undetermined. Deletions cut 0 bases from V and 6 bases from J, with 6 bases between. CDR3 length: 13 residues. Germline V lookup: CDR1 SGHAT, CDR2 FQNNGV. The CDR3, as DNA: TGTGCCAGCAGCTTAGACAGAAGCAATGAGCAGTTCTTC. Amino acids: CASSLDRSNEQFF.

The chain uses TRBV6-4 and TRBJ1-6, with D perhaps matching TRBD1 (5 bases). The CDR3 length is 13 residues. V lost 6 bases, J lost 7 bases, and 10 bases lay in between. Germline-derived CDR1 and CDR2 are MRHNA and SNTAGT. CDR3 coding DNA: TGTGCCAGCAGCAGGGTACTAAATTCACCCCTCCACTTT. It translates to CASSRVLNSPLHF.

This clone has only one observation. This chain links TRBV5-5 with TRBJ1-3; tentative D call: TRBD1 (6 bases). Between the trimmed V and J ends, which lost 4 bases and 0 bases, there was a span of 8 bases. The CDR3 has 14 residues. The germline V gene has CDR1 SGHKS and CDR2 YYEKEE (reference sequence). The CDR3 DNA reads TGTGCCAGCAGCCAGGGGAACTCTGGAAACACCATATATTTT. The encoded protein is CASSQGNSGNTIYF.

The chain carries TRBV5-4 and TRBJ2-7, with 10 bases fitting TRBD1. Germline CDR1 is SGHNT and CDR2 is YYREEE (reference sequence). The CDR3 is 15 residues long. The ends lost 4 bases at V and 5 bases at J; junction bases unmatched: 9. For the CDR3, the DNA is TGTGCCAGCAGCACCTGGACAGGGGGTATTGACGAGCAGTACTTC. It encodes CASSTWTGGIDEQYF. The variable domain in full, completed from reference TRBV5-4 and TRBJ2-7, reads ETGVTQSPTHLIKTRGQQVTLRCSSQSGHNTVSWYQQALGQGPQFIFQYYREEENGRGNFPPRFSGLQFPNYSSELNVNALELDDSALYLCASSTWTGGIDEQYFGPGTRLTVT.

This rearrangement joins TRBV4-1 to TRBJ2-7; 10 bases fit TRBD2. The germline gives CDR1 MGHRA, CDR2 YSYEKL. This CDR3 is 15 amino acids long. The ends lost 2 bases at V and 5 bases at J; junction bases unmatched: 6. The CDR3 DNA follows: TGCGCCAGCAGCCAAAAAGCGGGGGGGCCTCACGAGCAGTACTTC. Protein sequence: CASSQKAGGPHEQYF.

The rearrangement joins TRBV18 to TRBJ2-5; TRBD2 matches at 8 bases. The CDR3 runs 15 residues. J gave up 4 bases and V 2 bases, and 6 bases lay outside the gene matches. Germline-derived CDR1 and CDR2 are KGHSH and LQKENI. The CDR3 loop reads CASSPATSVGETQYF. The DNA of the CDR3 is TGTGCCAGCTCACCAGCGACTAGCGTCGGAGAGACCCAGTACTTC.

The gene calls are TRBV9 and TRBJ2-3; possibly TRBD1 for D (7 bases). Germline CDR1 and CDR2: SGDLS and YYNGEE. CDR3 length equals 15 residues. The germline V and J ends were trimmed by 1 base and 1 base, with 10 bases remaining between them. CDR3 loop: CASSVRGTGTDTQYF. Written as DNA, the CDR3 is TGTGCCAGCAGCGTACGGGGGACAGGCACAGATACGCAGTATTTT.

This sequence joins TRBV24-1 and TRBJ2-2; D gene uncertain. V dropped 7 bases and J dropped 3 bases, with 14 bases sitting between them. The CDR3 has 15 residues. Germline-derived CDR1 and CDR2 are KGHDR and SFDVKD. CDR3 in DNA: TGTGCCACCAGCCCGTCTGTGGGATACACCGGGGAGCTGTTTTTT. Its translation is CATSPSVGYTGELFF.

The gene calls are TRBV12-3 or TRBV12-4 and TRBJ1-5, with no clear D. The CDR3 has 13 residues. The V and J ends lost 1 base and 7 bases respectively, with 8 bases between them. Here the CDR3 reads CASSLEAWQPQHF. DNA for the CDR3: TGTGCCAGCAGTTTAGAGGCATGGCAGCCCCAGCATTTT.

The chain links TRBV5-5 to TRBJ1-5; weak D call: TRBD1 (6 bases). The CDR3 loop spans 14 amino acids. V lost 4 bases, J lost 2 bases, and 10 bases lay in between. The germline V gene has CDR1 SGHKS and CDR2 YYEKEE (reference sequence). The CDR3 DNA sequence: TGTGCCAGCAGCGAAGGGGGGCGCAATCAGCCCCAGCATTTT. It yields the protein CASSEGGRNQPQHF.